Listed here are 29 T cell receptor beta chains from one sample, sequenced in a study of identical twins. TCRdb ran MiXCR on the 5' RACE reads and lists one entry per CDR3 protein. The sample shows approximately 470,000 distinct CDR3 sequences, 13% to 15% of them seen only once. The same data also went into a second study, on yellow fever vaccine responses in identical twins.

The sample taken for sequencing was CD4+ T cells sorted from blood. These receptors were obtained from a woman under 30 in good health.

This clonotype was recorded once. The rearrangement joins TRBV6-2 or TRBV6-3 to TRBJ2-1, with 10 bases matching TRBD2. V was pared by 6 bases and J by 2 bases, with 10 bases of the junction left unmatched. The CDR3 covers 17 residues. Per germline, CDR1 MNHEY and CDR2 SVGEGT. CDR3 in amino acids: CASRAVTGLATYNEQFF. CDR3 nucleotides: TGTGCCAGCAGAGCCGTAACGGGACTAGCGACCTACAATGAGCAGTTCTTC.

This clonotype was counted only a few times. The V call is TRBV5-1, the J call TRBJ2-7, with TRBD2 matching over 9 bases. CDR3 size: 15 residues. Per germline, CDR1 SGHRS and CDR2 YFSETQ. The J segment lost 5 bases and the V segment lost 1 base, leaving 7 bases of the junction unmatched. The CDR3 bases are TGCGCCAGCAGCTTGAATAGCGGGAGTAGCCACGAGCAGTACTTC. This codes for CASSLNSGSSHEQYF.

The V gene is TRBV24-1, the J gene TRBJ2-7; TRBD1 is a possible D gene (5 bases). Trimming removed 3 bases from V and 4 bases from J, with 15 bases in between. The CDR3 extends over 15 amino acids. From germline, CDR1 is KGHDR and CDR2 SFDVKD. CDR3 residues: CATSDPAGNLYEQYF. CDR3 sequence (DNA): TGTGCCACCAGTGATCCCGCAGGGAATCTGTACGAGCAGTACTTC.

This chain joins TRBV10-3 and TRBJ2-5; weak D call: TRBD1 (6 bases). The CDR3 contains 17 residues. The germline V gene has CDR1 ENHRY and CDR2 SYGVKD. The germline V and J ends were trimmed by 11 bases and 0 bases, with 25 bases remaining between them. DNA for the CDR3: TGTGCCGTTGAACCGGGACACCGACGGGGAAACCAAGAGACCCAGTACTTC. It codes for CAVEPGHRRGNQETQYF.

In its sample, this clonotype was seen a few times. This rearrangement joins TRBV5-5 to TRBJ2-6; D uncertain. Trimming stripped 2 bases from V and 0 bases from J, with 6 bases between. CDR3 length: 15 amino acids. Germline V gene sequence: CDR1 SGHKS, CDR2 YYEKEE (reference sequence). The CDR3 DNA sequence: TGTGCCAGCAGCTTTGCCAGCTCTGGGGCCAACGTCCTGACTTTC. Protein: CASSFASSGANVLTF.

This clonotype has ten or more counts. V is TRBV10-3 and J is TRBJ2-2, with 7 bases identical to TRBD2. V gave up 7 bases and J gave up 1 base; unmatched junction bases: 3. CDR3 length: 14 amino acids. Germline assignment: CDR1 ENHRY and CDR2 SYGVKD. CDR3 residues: CAIKRGENTGELFF. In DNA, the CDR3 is TGTGCCATCAAACGGGGGGAGAACACCGGGGAGCTGTTTTTT.

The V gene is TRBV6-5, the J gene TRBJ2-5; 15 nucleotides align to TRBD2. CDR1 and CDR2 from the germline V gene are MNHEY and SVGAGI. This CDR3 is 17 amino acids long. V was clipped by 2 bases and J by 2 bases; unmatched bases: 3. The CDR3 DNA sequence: TGTGCCAGCAGTTACCAGGGACTAGCGGGAGGTCAAGAGACCCAGTACTTC. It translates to CASSYQGLAGGQETQYF.

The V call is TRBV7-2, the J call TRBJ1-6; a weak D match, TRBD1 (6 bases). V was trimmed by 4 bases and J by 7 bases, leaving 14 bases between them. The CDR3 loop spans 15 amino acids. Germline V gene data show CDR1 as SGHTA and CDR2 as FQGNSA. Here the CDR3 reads CASSSLTGVNSPLHF. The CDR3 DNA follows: TGTGCCAGCAGCTCCCTGACAGGAGTAAATTCACCCCTCCACTTT. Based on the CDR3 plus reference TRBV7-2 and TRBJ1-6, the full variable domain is GAGVSQSPSNKVTEKGKDVELRCDPISGHTALYWYRQSLGQGLEFLIYFQGNSAPDKSGLPSDRFSAERTGGSVSTLTIQRTQQEDSAVYLCASSSLTGVNSPLHFGNGTRLTVT.

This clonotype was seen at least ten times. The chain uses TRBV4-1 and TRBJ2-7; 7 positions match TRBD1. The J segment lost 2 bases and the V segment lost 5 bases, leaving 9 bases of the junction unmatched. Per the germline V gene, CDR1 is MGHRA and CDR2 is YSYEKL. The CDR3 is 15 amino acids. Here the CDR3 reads CASSYRGTNPYEQYF. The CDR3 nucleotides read TGCGCCAGCAGCTACAGGGGCACGAACCCCTACGAGCAGTACTTC.

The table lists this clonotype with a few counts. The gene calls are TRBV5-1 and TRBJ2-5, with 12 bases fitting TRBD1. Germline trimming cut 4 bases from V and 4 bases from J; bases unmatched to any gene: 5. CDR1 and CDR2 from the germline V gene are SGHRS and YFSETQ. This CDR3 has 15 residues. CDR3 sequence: CASSVGTGGRETQYF. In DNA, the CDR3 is TGCGCCAGCAGCGTGGGGACAGGGGGCCGAGAGACCCAGTACTTC.

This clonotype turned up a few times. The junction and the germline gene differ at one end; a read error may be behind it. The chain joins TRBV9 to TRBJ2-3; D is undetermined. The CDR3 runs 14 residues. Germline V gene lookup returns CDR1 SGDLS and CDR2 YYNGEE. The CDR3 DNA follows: TGTGCCAGCAGCGCCCAATTAACATCATACCTAAGGGATTTT. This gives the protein CASSAQLTSYLRDF.

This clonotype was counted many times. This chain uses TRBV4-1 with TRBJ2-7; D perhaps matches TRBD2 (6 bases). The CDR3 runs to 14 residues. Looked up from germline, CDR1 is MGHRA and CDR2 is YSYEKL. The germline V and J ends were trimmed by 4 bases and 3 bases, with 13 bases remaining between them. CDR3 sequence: CASSRDLLNYEQYF. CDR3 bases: TGCGCCAGCAGCCGGGACTTACTTAACTACGAGCAGTACTTC.

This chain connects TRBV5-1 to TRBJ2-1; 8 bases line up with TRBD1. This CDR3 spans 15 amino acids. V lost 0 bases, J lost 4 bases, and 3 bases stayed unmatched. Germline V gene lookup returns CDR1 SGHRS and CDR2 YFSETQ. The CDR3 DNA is TGCGCCAGCAGCTTGGACCAGGGGGCGTACAATGAGCAGTTCTTC. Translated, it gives CASSLDQGAYNEQFF. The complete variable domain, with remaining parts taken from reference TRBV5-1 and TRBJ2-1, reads KAGVTQTPRYLIKTRGQQVTLSCSPISGHRSVSWYQQTPGQGLQFLFEYFSETQRNKGNFPGRFSGRQFSNSRSEMNVSTLELGDSALYLCASSLDQGAYNEQFFGPGTRLTVL.

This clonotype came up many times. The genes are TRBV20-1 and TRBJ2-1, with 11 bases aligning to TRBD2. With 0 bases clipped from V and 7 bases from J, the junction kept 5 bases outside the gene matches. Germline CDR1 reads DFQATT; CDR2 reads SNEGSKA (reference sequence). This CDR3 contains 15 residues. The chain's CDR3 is CSARDWPSGRNEQFF. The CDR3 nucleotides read TGCAGTGCTAGAGATTGGCCTAGCGGGAGGAATGAGCAGTTCTTC.

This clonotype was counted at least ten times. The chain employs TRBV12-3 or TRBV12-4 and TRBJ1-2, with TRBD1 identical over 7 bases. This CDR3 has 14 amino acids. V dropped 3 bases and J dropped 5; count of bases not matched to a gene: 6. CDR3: CASSFRQGFYGYTF. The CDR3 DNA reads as TGTGCCAGCAGTTTCCGACAGGGCTTTTATGGCTACACCTTC.

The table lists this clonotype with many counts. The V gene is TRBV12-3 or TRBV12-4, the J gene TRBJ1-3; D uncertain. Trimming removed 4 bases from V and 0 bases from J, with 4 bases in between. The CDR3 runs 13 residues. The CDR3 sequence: CASSSSSGNTIYF. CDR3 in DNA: TGTGCCAGCAGTTCGAGCTCTGGAAACACCATATATTTT.

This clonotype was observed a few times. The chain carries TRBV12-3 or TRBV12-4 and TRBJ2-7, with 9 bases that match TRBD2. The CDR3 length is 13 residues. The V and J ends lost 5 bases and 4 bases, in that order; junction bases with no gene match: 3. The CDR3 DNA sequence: TGTGCCAGCAGTGTTAGCGGGGGATACGAGCAGTACTTC. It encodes CASSVSGGYEQYF.

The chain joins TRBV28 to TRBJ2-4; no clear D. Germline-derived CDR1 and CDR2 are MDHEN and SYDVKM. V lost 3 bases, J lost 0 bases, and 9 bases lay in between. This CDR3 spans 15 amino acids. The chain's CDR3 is CASSFPDLAKNIQYF. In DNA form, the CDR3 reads TGTGCCAGCAGTTTTCCCGACCTAGCCAAAAACATTCAGTACTTC.

CDR3 DNA: TGTGCCAGCAGCTTCGTCAGCCAAGAGACCCAGTACTTC. Amino acid sequence: CASSFVSQETQYF. The chain uses TRBV7-9 and TRBJ2-5, with no clear D. The V and J ends lost 3 bases and 1 base respectively, with 6 bases between them. CDR1 and CDR2 from the germline V gene are SEHNR and FQNEAQ (reference sequence). CDR3 length equals 13 residues.

This CDR3 is CASSYGQNTGELFF. The CDR3 coding sequence is TGTGCCAGCAGCTACGGACAGAACACCGGGGAGCTGTTTTTT. The chain links TRBV28 to TRBJ2-2; D perhaps matches TRBD1 (5 bases). Germline loops: CDR1 MDHEN, CDR2 SYDVKM. The CDR3 extends over 14 amino acids. Trimming removed 6 bases at V and 1 base at J, with 9 bases between.

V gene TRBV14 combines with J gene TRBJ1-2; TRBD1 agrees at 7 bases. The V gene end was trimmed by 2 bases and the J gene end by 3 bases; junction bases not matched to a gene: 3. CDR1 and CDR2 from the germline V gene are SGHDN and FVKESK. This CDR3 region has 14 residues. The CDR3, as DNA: TGTGCCAGCAGCCAAAGGACAGGTTACTATGGCTACACCTTC. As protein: CASSQRTGYYGYTF.

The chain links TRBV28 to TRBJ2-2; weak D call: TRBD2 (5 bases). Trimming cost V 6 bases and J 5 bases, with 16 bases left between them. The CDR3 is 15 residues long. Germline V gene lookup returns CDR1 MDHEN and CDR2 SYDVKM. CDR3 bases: TGTGCCAGCAGCCCAACTAGAGTGAGGACCGGGGAGCTGTTTTTT. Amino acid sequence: CASSPTRVRTGELFF.

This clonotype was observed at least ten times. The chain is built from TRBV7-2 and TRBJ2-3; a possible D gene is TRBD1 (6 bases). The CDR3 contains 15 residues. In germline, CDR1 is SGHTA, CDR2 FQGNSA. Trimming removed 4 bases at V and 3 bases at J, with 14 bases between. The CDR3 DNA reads TGTGCCAGCAGCTCTCGCCACAGGGAAACAGATACGCAGTATTTT. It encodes CASSSRHRETDTQYF.

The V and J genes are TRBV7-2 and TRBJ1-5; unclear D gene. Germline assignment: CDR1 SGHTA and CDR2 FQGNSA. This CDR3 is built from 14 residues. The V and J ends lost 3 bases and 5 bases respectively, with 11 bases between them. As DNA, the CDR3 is TGTGCCAGCAGCTTCGACCCGGGATATCAGCCCCAGCATTTT. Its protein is CASSFDPGYQPQHF.

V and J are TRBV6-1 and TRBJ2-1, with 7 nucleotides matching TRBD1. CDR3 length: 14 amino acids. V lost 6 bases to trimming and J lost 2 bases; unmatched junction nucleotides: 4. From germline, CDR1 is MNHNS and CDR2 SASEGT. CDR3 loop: CASRHRGTYNEQFF. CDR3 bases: TGTGCCAGCAGGCACAGGGGTACCTACAATGAGCAGTTCTTC.

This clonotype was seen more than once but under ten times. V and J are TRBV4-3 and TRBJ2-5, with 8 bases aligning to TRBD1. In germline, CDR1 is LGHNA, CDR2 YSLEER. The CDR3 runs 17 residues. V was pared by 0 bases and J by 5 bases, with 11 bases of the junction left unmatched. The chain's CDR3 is CASSQDPIRGRCETQYF. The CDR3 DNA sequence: TGCGCCAGCAGCCAAGATCCGATCAGGGGGCGATGTGAGACCCAGTACTTC.

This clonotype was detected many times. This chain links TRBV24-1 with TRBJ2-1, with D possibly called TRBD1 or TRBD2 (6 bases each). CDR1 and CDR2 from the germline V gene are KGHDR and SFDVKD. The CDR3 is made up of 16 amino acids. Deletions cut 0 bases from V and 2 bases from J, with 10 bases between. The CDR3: CATSDLEGGTYNEQFF. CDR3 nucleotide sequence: TGTGCCACCAGTGATTTGGAGGGGGGAACCTACAATGAGCAGTTCTTC.

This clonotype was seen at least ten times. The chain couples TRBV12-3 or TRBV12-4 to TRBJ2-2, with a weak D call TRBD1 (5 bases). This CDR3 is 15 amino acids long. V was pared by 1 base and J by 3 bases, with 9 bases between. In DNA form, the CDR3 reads TGTGCCAGCAGTTTAGACAGGATCGACACCGGGGAGCTGTTTTTT. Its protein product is CASSLDRIDTGELFF.

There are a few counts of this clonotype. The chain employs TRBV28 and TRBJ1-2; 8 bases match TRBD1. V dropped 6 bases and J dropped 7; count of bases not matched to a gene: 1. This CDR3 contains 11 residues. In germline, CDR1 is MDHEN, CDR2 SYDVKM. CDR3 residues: CASRTGVGYTF. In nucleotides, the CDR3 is TGTGCCAGCAGGACAGGGGTTGGCTACACCTTC.